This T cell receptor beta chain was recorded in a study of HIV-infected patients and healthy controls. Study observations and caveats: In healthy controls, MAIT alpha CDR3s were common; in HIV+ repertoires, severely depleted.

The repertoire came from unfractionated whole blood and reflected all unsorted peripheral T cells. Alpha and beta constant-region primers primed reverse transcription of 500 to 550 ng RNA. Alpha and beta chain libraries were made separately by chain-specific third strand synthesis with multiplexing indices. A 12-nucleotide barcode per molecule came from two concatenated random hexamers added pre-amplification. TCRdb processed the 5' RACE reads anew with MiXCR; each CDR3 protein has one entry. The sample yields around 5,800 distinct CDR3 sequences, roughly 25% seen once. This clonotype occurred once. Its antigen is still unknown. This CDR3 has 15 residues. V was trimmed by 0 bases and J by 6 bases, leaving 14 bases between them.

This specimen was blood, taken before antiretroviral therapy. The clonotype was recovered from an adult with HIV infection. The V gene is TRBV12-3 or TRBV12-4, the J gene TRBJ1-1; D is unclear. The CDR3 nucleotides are TGTGCCAGCAGTTTAGCGCCGAGGTGGGAAGCTGAAGCTTTCTTT. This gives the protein CASSLAPRWEAEAFF.